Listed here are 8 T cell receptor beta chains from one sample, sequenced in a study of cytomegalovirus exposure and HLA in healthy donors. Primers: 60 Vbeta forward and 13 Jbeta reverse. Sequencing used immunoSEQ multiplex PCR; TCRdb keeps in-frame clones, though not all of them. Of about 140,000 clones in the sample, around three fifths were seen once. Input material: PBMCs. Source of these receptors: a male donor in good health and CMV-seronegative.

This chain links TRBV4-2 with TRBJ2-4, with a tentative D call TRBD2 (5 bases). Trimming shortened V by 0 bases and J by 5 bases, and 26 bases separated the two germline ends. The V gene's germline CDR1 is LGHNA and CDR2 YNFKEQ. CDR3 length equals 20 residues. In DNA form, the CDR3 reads TGTGCCAGCAGCCAAGAAGGATTGTCCCGGGGAACTTCGCTGGAAAACATTCAGTACTTC. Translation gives CASSQEGLSRGTSLENIQYF.

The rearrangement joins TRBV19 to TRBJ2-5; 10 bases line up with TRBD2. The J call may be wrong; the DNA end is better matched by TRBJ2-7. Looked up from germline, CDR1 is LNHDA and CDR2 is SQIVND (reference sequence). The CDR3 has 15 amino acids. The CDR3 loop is CASTLGAGGSYEQYF. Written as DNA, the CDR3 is TGTGCCAGTACCTTAGGAGCGGGGGGGTCCTACGAGCAGTACTTC.

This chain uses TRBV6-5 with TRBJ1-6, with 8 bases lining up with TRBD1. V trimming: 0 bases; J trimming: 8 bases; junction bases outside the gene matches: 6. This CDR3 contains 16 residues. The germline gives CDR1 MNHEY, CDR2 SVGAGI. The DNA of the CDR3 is TGTGCCAGCAGTTACTCCGCAGGGGGCGTTTATTCACCCCTCCACTTT. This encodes CASSYSAGGVYSPLHF.

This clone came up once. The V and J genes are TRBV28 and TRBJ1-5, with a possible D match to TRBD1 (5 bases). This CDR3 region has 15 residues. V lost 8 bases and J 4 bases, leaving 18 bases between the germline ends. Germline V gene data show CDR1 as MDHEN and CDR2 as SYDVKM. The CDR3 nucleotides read TGTGCCAGCGACCCTGGGCAGGGAGGTAATCAGCCCCAGCATTTT. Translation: CASDPGQGGNQPQHF.

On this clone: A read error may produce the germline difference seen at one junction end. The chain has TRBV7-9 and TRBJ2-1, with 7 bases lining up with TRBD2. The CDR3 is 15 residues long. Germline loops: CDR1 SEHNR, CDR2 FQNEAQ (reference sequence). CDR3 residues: CSSSFSWTSGSEQFF. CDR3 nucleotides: TGTTCCAGCAGCTTTTCTTGGACTAGTGGTTCCGAGCAGTTCTTC. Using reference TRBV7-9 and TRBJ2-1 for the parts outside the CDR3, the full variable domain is DTGVSQNPRHKITKRGQNVTFRCDPISEHNRLYWYRQTLGQGPEFLTYFQNEAQLEKSRLLSDRFSAERPKGSFSTLEIQRTEQGDSAMYLCSSSFSWTSGSEQFFGPGTRLTVL.

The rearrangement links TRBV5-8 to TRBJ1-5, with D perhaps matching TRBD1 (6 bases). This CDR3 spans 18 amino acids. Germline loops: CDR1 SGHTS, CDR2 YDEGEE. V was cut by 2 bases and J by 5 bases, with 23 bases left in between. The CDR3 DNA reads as TGTGCCAGCAGCTTCAACACCTGGACAGTTGGGGGCTATCAGCCCCAGCATTTT. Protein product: CASSFNTWTVGGYQPQHF.

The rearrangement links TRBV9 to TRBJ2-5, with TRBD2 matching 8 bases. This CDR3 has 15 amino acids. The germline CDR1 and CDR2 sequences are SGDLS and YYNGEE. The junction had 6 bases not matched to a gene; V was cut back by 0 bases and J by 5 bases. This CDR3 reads CASSVGAGGEETQYF. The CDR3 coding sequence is TGTGCCAGCAGCGTAGGCGCGGGGGGTGAGGAGACCCAGTACTTC.

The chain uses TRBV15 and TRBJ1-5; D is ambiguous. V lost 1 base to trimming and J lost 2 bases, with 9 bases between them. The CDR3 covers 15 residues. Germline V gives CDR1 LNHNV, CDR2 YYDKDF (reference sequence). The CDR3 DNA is TGTGCCACCAGCAGAGCGCCAGTGGGCAATCAGCCCCAGCATTTT. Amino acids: CATSRAPVGNQPQHF.